Listed below are T cell receptor beta chains from one sample, sequenced in a study of cytomegalovirus exposure and HLA in healthy donors. This table comes from immunoSEQ multiplex PCR, and its TCRdb copy is limited to in-frame clones, with some not included. Of 150,000 to 200,000 clones in the sample, 65% to 70% are singletons; the top ten hold around 4.3%. Specimen: PBMCs. The receptors come from a young woman in good health and CMV-seropositive. CDR3s include the opening cysteine and the closing phenylalanine or tryptophan. A D gene is named only where the DNA matches it firmly. Rows give clone size only sometimes, using once, few, many, or a class for an expanded clone.

CDR3	DNA	J	V	D	size
CASSLGQGAGELFF	TGCGCCAGCAGCTTGGGACAGGGCGCCGGGGAGCTGTTTTTT	TRBJ2-2	TRBV5-1	TRBD1	NA
CASSLDGLYGYTF	TGTGCCAGCAGCTTAGACGGACTCTATGGCTACACCTTC	TRBJ1-2	TRBV7-3	NA	NA
CASSLGDSEGSYEQYF	TGTGCCAGCAGCTTAGGGGACAGTGAGGGTTCGTACGAGCAGTACTTC	TRBJ2-7	TRBV13	NA	few
CASLPGTGTEAFF	TGTGCCAGTTTACCCGGGACAGGGACTGAAGCTTTCTTT	TRBJ1-1	TRBV19	TRBD1	NA
CAISELESSGSRDTQYF	TGTGCCATCAGTGAGTTGGAAAGTAGCGGGAGCCGAGATACGCAGTATTTT	TRBJ2-3	TRBV10-3	TRBD2	NA
CASSELGNTEAFF	TGCGCCAGCAGTGAACTTGGGAACACTGAAGCTTTCTTT	TRBJ1-1	TRBV10-1	NA	NA
CASSQERGIGTDTQYF	TGCGCCAGCAGCCAAGAGCGCGGGATTGGGACAGATACGCAGTATTTT	TRBJ2-3	TRBV4-1	NA	NA
CASILSGTGIYNEQFF	TGTGCCAGCATCCTTAGCGGGACAGGGATATACAATGAGCAGTTCTTC	TRBJ2-1	TRBV6-6	NA	NA
CASSTGTGGPTGELFF	TGTGCCAGCAGCACCGGGACAGGGGGCCCCACCGGGGAGCTGTTTTTT	TRBJ2-2	TRBV5-4	TRBD1	NA
CASSPRLPGQGEGYTF	TGTGCCAGCTCACCGCGACTGCCGGGACAGGGTGAAGGCTACACCTTC	TRBJ1-2	TRBV18	TRBD1	NA
CASSYGGWGESYGYTF	TGTGCCAGCAGTTACGGAGGTTGGGGAGAGTCATATGGCTACACCTTC	TRBJ1-2	TRBV6-6	NA	NA
CASSYSTGITYEQYF	TGTGCCAGCAGTTACTCGACAGGTATAACCTACGAGCAGTACTTC	TRBJ2-7	TRBV6-5	NA	NA
CASSLEPGEPREQFF	TGTGCCAGCAGTTTAGAGCCGGGGGAGCCCAGGGAGCAGTTCTTC	TRBJ2-1	TRBV6-5	NA	few
CASLRQGLNQPQHF	TGTGCCAGTCTCCGACAGGGATTAAATCAGCCCCAGCATTTT	TRBJ1-5	TRBV19	TRBD1	few
CSVEPHYNEQFF	TGCAGCGTTGAACCACACTACAATGAGCAGTTCTTC	TRBJ2-1	TRBV29-1	NA	NA
CASSFNRVAGSREAFF	TGCGCCAGCAGCTTCAACAGGGTGGCTGGTTCCCGTGAAGCTTTCTTT	TRBJ1-1	TRBV5-1	NA	NA
CAWSVSGTGTGYVPRGNTIYF	TGTGCCTGGAGTGTATCCGGAACCGGGACAGGGTATGTCCCGAGAGGAAACACCATATATTTT	TRBJ1-3	TRBV30	TRBD1	NA
CASSSLGTSGKNEQFF	TGTGCCAGCAGCTCGCTGGGGACTAGCGGGAAGAATGAGCAGTTCTTC	TRBJ2-1	TRBV7-8	TRBD2	NA
CATKAQGTGNYGYTF	TGCGCCACCAAGGCGCAGGGAACGGGTAACTATGGCTACACCTTC	TRBJ1-2	TRBV5-1	NA	once
CAISESAPKETQYF	TGTGCCATCAGTGAGTCGGCTCCGAAAGAGACCCAGTACTTC	TRBJ2-5	TRBV10-3	NA	NA
CATRERGGSYNEQFF	TGTGCCACCAGGGAGAGGGGGGGTTCCTACAATGAGCAGTTCTTC	TRBJ2-1	TRBV15	NA	NA
CASSDLGEAFF	TGTGCCAGCAGTGACCTCGGGGAAGCTTTCTTT	TRBJ1-1	TRBV25-1	NA	NA
CASKARGGTAYEQYF	TGCGCCAGCAAAGCCCGGGGCGGGACAGCTTACGAGCAGTACTTC	TRBJ2-7	TRBV5-1	NA	NA
CASSLDFGGGEAFF	TGTGCCAGCAGCTTAGATTTCGGGGGAGGGGAAGCTTTCTTT	TRBJ1-1	TRBV7-2	NA	NA
CASSLGRGNEKLFF	TGCGCCAGCAGCTTGGGGCGGGGAAATGAAAAACTGTTTTTT	TRBJ1-4	TRBV5-1	NA	once
CASSQGHYSTDTQYF	TGTGCCAGCAGCCAAGGACATTATAGCACAGATACGCAGTATTTT	TRBJ2-3	TRBV14	NA	NA
CASSLTTGALSYEQYF	TGTGCCAGCAGTTTAACTACAGGGGCCCTTAGCTACGAGCAGTACTTC	TRBJ2-7	TRBV28	TRBD1	NA
CASSQSSGGETQYF	TGTGCCAGCAGCCAATCGTCGGGTGGAGAGACCCAGTACTTC	TRBJ2-5	TRBV16	NA	few
CASSPRSGRVYNEQFF	TGTGCCAGCTCACCACGTAGCGGGAGGGTTTACAATGAGCAGTTCTTC	TRBJ2-1	TRBV18	TRBD2	NA
CASSQDSSRNTIYF	TGCGCCAGCAGCCAAGATAGCAGTAGAAACACCATATATTTT	TRBJ1-3	TRBV4-1	NA	NA
CASSLALGTGNYEQYF	TGTGCCAGCAGCTTGGCCCTTGGGACAGGGAACTACGAGCAGTACTTC	TRBJ2-7	TRBV5-6	TRBD1	NA
CASSLGLESENEKLFF	TGTGCCAGCAGCCTCGGTCTAGAGTCCGAAAATGAAAAACTGTTTTTT	TRBJ1-4	TRBV5-8	NA	few
CASFPPVWTSGSRPQETQYF	TGTGCCAGCTTTCCGCCCGTCTGGACTAGCGGTTCTCGCCCTCAAGAGACCCAGTACTTC	TRBJ2-5	TRBV9	TRBD2	NA
CASSGQGNEQYF	TGTGCCAGCAGCGGACAGGGTAACGAGCAGTACTTC	TRBJ2-7	TRBV7-3	TRBD1	few
CASRDRGGSTDTQYF	TGTGCCAGCCGCGACCGGGGGGGCAGTACAGATACGCAGTATTTT	TRBJ2-3	TRBV6-4	TRBD2	NA
CASSPGTGDEKLFF	TGCGCCAGCAGCCCCGGGACAGGGGATGAAAAACTGTTTTTT	TRBJ1-4	TRBV5-1	TRBD1	few
CSVRLWGDDAEAFF	TGCAGCGTTCGCCTATGGGGGGACGACGCTGAAGCTTTCTTT	TRBJ1-1	TRBV29-1	NA	NA
CASSEYEGSGNTIYF	TGTGCCAGCAGTGAATATGAGGGATCTGGAAACACCATATATTTT	TRBJ1-3	TRBV25-1	NA	NA
CASSQWTSGRVGTGELFF	TGCGCCAGCAGCCAATGGACGAGCGGGAGGGTGGGCACCGGGGAGCTGTTTTTT	TRBJ2-2	TRBV4-1	TRBD2	NA
CAIRRLAGGGTDTQYF	TGTGCCATCAGGAGACTAGCGGGGGGCGGGACAGATACGCAGTATTTT	TRBJ2-3	TRBV10-3	TRBD2	NA